This TCR beta chain was recorded in a study of cytomegalovirus exposure and HLA in healthy donors. Study outcomes and limitations: Sequencing depth roughly uniform across donors was assumed in presence/absence analyses. TCR beta chain V- and J-gene trimming was linked, in a later analysis, to a missense variant in DCLRE1C. In a later analysis, at a false discovery rate of 0.05, approximately 16,000 TCR beta sequences matched HLA alleles.

Participants comprised healthy donors of bone marrow. Per the germline V gene, CDR1 is SGHDT and CDR2 is YYEEEE. This CDR3 is built from 14 residues. Trimming stripped 4 bases from V and 7 bases from J, with 15 bases between. A remark on this clone: Its matching antigen is unknown.

The PCR made use of 60 Vbeta and 13 Jbeta primers. Sequenced by immunoSEQ multiplex PCR; TCRdb stores in-frame clones only, minus some. The sample has tens of thousands of clones; more than 60% are singletons. This receptor was identified in a male donor in good health and CMV-seropositive. Sequencing was done on a sample of PBMCs. The chain is built from TRBV5-6 and TRBJ2-1; tentatively, D is TRBD2 (5 bases). CDR3: CASSPGTGYNEQFF. The DNA of the CDR3 is TGTGCCAGCAGCCCCGGAACGGGGTATAATGAGCAGTTCTTC.